This T cell receptor beta chain was recovered during a study of cytomegalovirus exposure and HLA in healthy donors (TCRdb year 2017). Concerning the study at large: According to an earlier analysis of around 600 of the donors, some 170 million T cells yielded 117 million unique TCR beta sequences and about 300 Gb of sequence data. An early release covering just under 650 HLA-typed donors comprised 300 to 350 gigabases of sequencing data and roughly 86 million unique TCR sequences. Of the roughly 400 genotyped donors, around 81% fell in the genetic ancestry cluster associated with self-reported Caucasian donors. The study was designed to test whether signatures of past pathogen exposure could be identified by cataloging public T cell receptors. Using immunosequencing, the study profiled T cell repertoires from 500 to 800 subjects and related those repertoires to cytomegalovirus serostatus. Besides the first cohort of approximately 710 subjects, a separate validation cohort made up of 90 to 150 different subjects was used. To predict cytomegalovirus infection status, the study combined high-throughput TCR immunosequencing, statistical association of individual TCRs with disease status, and machine learning. A later analysis re-examined previously published TCR beta repertoires from about 670 donors and added high-resolution HLA genotyping to investigate patterns of TCR occurrence. In the later analysis, no new phenotypic data were used to find candidate immune exposures; instead, reliance was placed on TCR beta sequences and their occurrence across donors. An earlier analysis of 587 of the donors applied high-throughput TCR beta sequencing to assess whether each TCR beta V gene segment acted as functional or pseudogenic. Alongside the repertoire data, information on donor age, sex, ethnicity and CMV serostatus was compiled. In a later genetic analysis, genome-wide SNP genotypes for about 65% of the roughly 670 donors were used, and that subset was treated as a discovery cohort. Every discovery cohort repertoire had been produced on one sequencing platform. Class I and class II HLA loci were covered by the typing at four-digit resolution. The number of typed donors differed by locus: about 620-640 for A, B, C, DRB1 and DQB1; 500 to 550 for DQA1; fewer than 610 for DPA1; and 400 to 480 for DPB1. Several DR-DQ haplotypes were treated as single units for association and clustering because of strong linkage in the cohort. Among about 400 genotyped donors of the cohort, an average of roughly 230,000 unique TCR beta nucleotide sequences was sequenced per donor, of which 15% to 20% were non-productive. The study at large found these results: According to a later analysis, parvovirus B19, influenza, CMV and Epstein-Barr virus appeared linked to several top co-occurrence clusters. In an earlier analysis of several hundred of the donors, most TCR beta V segments were observed in productive rearrangements about 87% or about 30% of the time, broadly matching IMGT annotations. Because HLA typing was missing for some donors at each locus, association tests included only the typed subset. According to the authors, the approach could potentially be generalized to other disease states and immunological phenotypes. The classifier was reported to diagnose cytomegalovirus status with high specificity and sensitivity in both the original and validation cohorts. According to a later analysis, TCR association rates differed among HLA loci, with DRB1 alleles showing the most associated TCRs and HLA-C alleles showing the fewest. In a later analysis, most CMV-associated TCR beta chains were found to appear HLA-restricted, with HLA associations seemingly driven largely by CMV exposure. For the cohort, immune exposure information was limited to CMV serostatus. In a later genetic analysis, a missense DCLRE1C variant was associated with V-gene and J-gene trimming of TCR beta chains, and the association was replicated in an independent cohort. About 17 rarely observed V segments, including chromosome 9 orphons, were excluded from the earlier analysis of about 600 of the donors because counts were too low. A later analysis associated around 16,000 TCR beta sequences with specific HLA alleles at a false discovery rate of 0.05. In a later analysis, HLA-associated TCR beta chains were found to be more clonally expanded and to have lower generation probabilities than equally common non-associated chains. A later genetic analysis reported fewer N-insertions in productive TCRs among donors in an Asian-associated ancestry cluster than the roughly 650-donor mean. Linkage disequilibrium might explain the correlated functional status among segregating V segments, but an unknown experimental factor could not be ruled out. Most TCR sequences were observed very rarely across donors, whereas some public TCRs were present in many individuals. The study gave a list of around 170 TCR beta chains associated with cytomegalovirus. Assigning TCR associations to individual alleles was difficult when HLA alleles, especially DR and DQ, strongly co-occurred. A further reported finding was that TCR beta sequences accurately predicted the HLA-A and HLA-B alleles for most subjects in the first cohort. A few of the identified cytomegalovirus-associated TCR beta chains were confirmed in vitro to be specific for cytomegalovirus antigens. In this cohort, only TCR beta chains were sequenced, and detectable features were limited by the absence of alpha or paired-chain data. The presence/absence analyses assumed that sequencing depth was roughly uniform across donors, and that assumption may not be true. A group of highly shared sequence variants was considered likely to be a technical artifact of the sequencing pipeline.

With respect to this clone: Its antigen target is currently unknown. It has no much larger one-base neighbor in the sample; base qualities were not kept.

Receptors were amplified or captured by the immunoSEQ multiplex PCR assay. A mixture of 60 forward primers for TCR Vbeta segments and 13 reverse primers for TCR Jbeta segments was used in the multiplex PCR. The CDR3 region of rearranged TCR beta genes was amplified from genomic DNA with a multiplex PCR assay. Amplified TCR beta libraries were sequenced as 87-base-pair reads on the Illumina HiSeq System. Turning to the authors' computational methods: A later analysis counted about 80 million unique TCR beta chains across the 670 or so repertoires, and some 11 million of these chains were shared by at least two donors. Raw reads were error-corrected and collapsed into unique sequences by a nearest-neighbor algorithm in which closely related sequences were merged to remove PCR and sequencing errors. V, D and J gene segments were assigned by aligning CDR3 sequences to IMGT reference sequences. For a sequence to be retained, a match of at least six nucleotides to both a V gene segment and a J gene segment was required. A rearrangement counted as productive if the CDR3 had no stop codons and remained in frame with V and J, and every other rearrangement counted as non-productive. CDR3 was defined by IMGT convention, running from the second conserved V-encoded cysteine to the conserved J-encoded phenylalanine. The earlier analysis of 587 of the donors excluded sequences that lacked an unambiguous match to a single V gene segment. An earlier analysis of 450 to 650 of the donors called V segments functional above 56.7% productive rearrangements and segregating when the between-donor standard deviation exceeded 5%. A statistical classification framework was developed to diagnose cytomegalovirus status using the catalog of TCR beta chain sequences. A later analysis assigned V and J genes by comparing TCR nucleotide sequences with IMGT/GENE-DB human TR gene sequences. In a later analysis, CDR3 sequences and most-parsimonious VDJ recombination scenarios were assigned using the TCRdist pipeline. A later analysis defined each TCR beta chain by its CDR3 amino acid sequence plus V-gene family, and excluded reads lacking a unique V-gene family. A later analysis removed over 500 highly shared, low-generation-probability nucleotide sequences to deal with suspected cross-contamination and a sequencing artifact. For each public chain, a later analysis derived a clonal expansion index from normalized ranks of inferred template counts within each repertoire. Generation probabilities in a later analysis came from a VDJ recombination model fitted to out-of-frame rearrangements, and those results were checked against IGoR. A later analysis scored TCR-TCR, TCR-HLA and TCR-CMV co-occurrence with hypergeometric tests, applying a repertoire-size bias correction to TCR pairs. False discovery rates were estimated in a later analysis by permuting HLA or CMV assignments 20 times. A later analysis grouped co-occurring TCRs with DBSCAN, adding TCRdist sequence similarity when clustering within HLA-allele-positive subsets. Repertoires with fewer than 30,000 or more than 120,000 public chains, plus five repertoires with anomalous nucleotide sharing, were excluded from co-occurrence clustering. This is the immuneACCESS table as TCRdb keeps it, with only in-frame sequences that have V and J called. A part of the clones is gone; compared with another copy, unresolved V genes explain less than half, and the rest is unexplained. The V and J calls and clone size were taken over from that table, and D and trimming were inferred from the DNA. Within this sample are about 70,000 clones, with approximately 70% of them counted one time only. The ten largest make up 15% to 20% of the sample.

The cohort comprised under 700 healthy bone marrow donors. All cohort members were sampled while nominally healthy, although unrecorded immune exposures were likely present. The donor was CMV seropositive and was included in the group of some 290 seropositive cohort members. Every donor gave a peripheral blood sample, and the peripheral blood mononuclear cells from that sample were used for TCR beta sequencing. Genomic DNA was extracted from the blood cell samples with the Qiagen DNeasy Blood Extraction Kit. Material: PBMCs. The source of this sequence is a man aged 35 to 55 in good health and CMV-seropositive.

The CDR3 region: CASSLVLTANTGELFF. The DNA reads as follows: TGTGCCAGCAGCTTAGTCCTGACAGCGAACACCGGGGAGCTGTTTTTT. Here the chain combines TRBV7-2 and TRBJ2-2; TRBD1 could be the D gene, as 5 bases match. CDR1 and CDR2 were assigned from the germline V gene as SGHTA and FQGNSA. The CDR3 spans 16 residues, from the cysteine through the phenylalanine. The retained sequence is limited to the CDR3, 48 bases, with the frame set at the first base. V is reduced by 1 base and J by 0 bases, leaving a spacing of 9 bases between them.